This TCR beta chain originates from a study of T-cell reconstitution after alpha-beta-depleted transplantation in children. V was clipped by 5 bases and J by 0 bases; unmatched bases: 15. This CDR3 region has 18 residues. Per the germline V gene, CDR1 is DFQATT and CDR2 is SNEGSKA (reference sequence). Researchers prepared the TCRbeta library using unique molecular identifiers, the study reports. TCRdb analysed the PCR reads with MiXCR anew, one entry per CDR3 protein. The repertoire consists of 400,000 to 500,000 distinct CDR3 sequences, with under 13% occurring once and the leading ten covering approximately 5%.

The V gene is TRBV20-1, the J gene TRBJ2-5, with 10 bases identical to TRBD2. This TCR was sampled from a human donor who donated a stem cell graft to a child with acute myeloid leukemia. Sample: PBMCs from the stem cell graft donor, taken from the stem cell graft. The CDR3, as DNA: TGCAGTGCTGATCCACTGCCTGGGACTAGCGAATACCAAGAGACCCAGTACTTC. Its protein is CSADPLPGTSEYQETQYF.